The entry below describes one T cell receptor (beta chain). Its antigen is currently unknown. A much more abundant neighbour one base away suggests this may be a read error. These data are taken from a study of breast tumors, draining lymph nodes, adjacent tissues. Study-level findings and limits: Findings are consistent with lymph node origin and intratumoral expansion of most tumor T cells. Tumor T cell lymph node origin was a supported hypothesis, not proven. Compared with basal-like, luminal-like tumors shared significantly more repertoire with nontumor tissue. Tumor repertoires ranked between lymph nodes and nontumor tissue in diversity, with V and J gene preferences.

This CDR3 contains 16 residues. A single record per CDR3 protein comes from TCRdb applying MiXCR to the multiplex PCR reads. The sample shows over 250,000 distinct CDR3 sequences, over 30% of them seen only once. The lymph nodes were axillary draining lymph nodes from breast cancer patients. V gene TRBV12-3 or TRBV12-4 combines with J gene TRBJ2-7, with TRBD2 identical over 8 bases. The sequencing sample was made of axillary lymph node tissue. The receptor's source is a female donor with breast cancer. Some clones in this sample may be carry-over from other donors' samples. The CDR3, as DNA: TGTGCCAGCAGTTTGGAGGCTGGAGCGGGGGCCTACGAGCAGCACTTC. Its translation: CASSLEAGAGAYEQHF.